Listed below are T cell receptor beta chains from one sample, sequenced in a study of T cells in Graves' hyperthyroidism and ophthalmopathy. TCRdb recomputed calls from the multiplex PCR reads with MiXCR, one row per CDR3 protein. There are about 360,000 distinct CDR3 sequences in the sample; over 15% occur only once, and 3.7% lies in the top ten. The specimen sequenced was blood. Every receptor here comes from a woman between 18 and 30 years old with Graves' hyperthyroidism. Each CDR3 is given with its conserved first and last residue.

V gene: TRBV6-1; J gene: TRBJ2-7; CDR3 protein: CASSEFQEGGHEQYF
V gene: TRBV4-1; J gene: TRBJ2-2; CDR3 protein: CASSHPGQGAGELFF
V gene: TRBV28; J gene: TRBJ2-7; CDR3 protein: CASSSVDSYEQYF
V gene: TRBV5-1; J gene: TRBJ1-1; CDR3 protein: CASSSGGTEAFF
V gene: TRBV5-1; J gene: TRBJ1-1; CDR3 protein: CASSLVYVATRNTEAFF
V gene: TRBV7-2; J gene: TRBJ2-7; CDR3 protein: CASSSSSGSSYEQYF
V gene: TRBV6-5; J gene: TRBJ1-1; CDR3 protein: CASSPPVPLNTEAFF
V gene: TRBV6-1; J gene: TRBJ2-7; CDR3 protein: CASKVARTIPYEQYF
V gene: TRBV11-2; J gene: TRBJ1-1; CDR3 protein: CASSSPSRLGAFF
V gene: TRBV6-5; J gene: TRBJ1-5; CDR3 protein: CASSSARNQPQHF
V gene: TRBV20-1; J gene: TRBJ1-5; CDR3 protein: CSASPGYKQPQHF
V gene: TRBV10-1; J gene: TRBJ2-5; CDR3 protein: CASSKGPEETQYF
V gene: TRBV15; J gene: TRBJ1-1; CDR3 protein: CATSIDRGGGLNTEAFF
V gene: TRBV12-3/TRBV12-4; J gene: TRBJ1-2; CDR3 protein: CASSLELGGYTF
V gene: TRBV30; J gene: TRBJ2-6; CDR3 protein: CAWEGQGISGANVLTF
V gene: TRBV6-4; J gene: TRBJ1-1; CDR3 protein: CASRQGADTEAFF
V gene: TRBV29-1; J gene: TRBJ2-7; CDR3 protein: CSALTSYEQYF
V gene: TRBV2; J gene: TRBJ2-7; CDR3 protein: CASSERLSSYEQYF
V gene: TRBV12-3/TRBV12-4; J gene: TRBJ1-1; CDR3 protein: CASSPQVPNTEAFF
V gene: TRBV30; J gene: TRBJ1-1; CDR3 protein: CAWSDPTGAPEAFF
V gene: TRBV6-1; J gene: TRBJ1-1; CDR3 protein: CASSELVAFF
V gene: TRBV6-4; J gene: TRBJ1-1; CDR3 protein: CASNIRDRGYLNTEAFF
V gene: TRBV2; J gene: TRBJ1-5; CDR3 protein: CASRGTANQPQHF
V gene: TRBV12-3/TRBV12-4; J gene: TRBJ1-1; CDR3 protein: CASSMTRGAGTEAFF
V gene: TRBV6-2/TRBV6-3; J gene: TRBJ2-7; CDR3 protein: CASSWTGLAAYF
V gene: TRBV20-1; J gene: TRBJ2-3; CDR3 protein: CSAILGPQVTDTQYF
V gene: TRBV20-1; J gene: TRBJ2-7; CDR3 protein: CSAGLEGASYEQYF
V gene: TRBV12-3/TRBV12-4; J gene: TRBJ2-5; CDR3 protein: CASSLARRSSGTQYF
V gene: TRBV5-1; J gene: TRBJ2-7; CDR3 protein: CASSLAASGAYEQYF
V gene: TRBV12-3/TRBV12-4; J gene: TRBJ2-2; CDR3 protein: CASSLSTQARGTGELFF
V gene: TRBV11-1; J gene: TRBJ2-5; CDR3 protein: CASSLGDWRGSQETQYF
V gene: TRBV12-3/TRBV12-4; J gene: TRBJ1-1; CDR3 protein: CASRTGSSNTEAFF
V gene: TRBV7-2; J gene: TRBJ2-7; CDR3 protein: CASSFQAGGYEQYF
V gene: TRBV20-1; J gene: TRBJ1-5; CDR3 protein: CSALGGVSNQPQHF
V gene: TRBV6-1; J gene: TRBJ1-2; CDR3 protein: CASPSRRAPRGYTF
V gene: TRBV5-6; J gene: TRBJ2-7; CDR3 protein: CASSTTGIGEQYF
V gene: TRBV4-1; J gene: TRBJ2-2; CDR3 protein: CASSHGGELFF
V gene: TRBV27; J gene: TRBJ1-6; CDR3 protein: CASSFWTSLRNSPLHF
V gene: TRBV20-1; J gene: TRBJ2-5; CDR3 protein: CSARPGLSQETQYF
V gene: TRBV18; J gene: TRBJ1-3; CDR3 protein: CASSPKTFRLVRGNTIYF
V gene: TRBV20-1; J gene: TRBJ2-7; CDR3 protein: CSARPATAEQYF
V gene: TRBV7-9; J gene: TRBJ1-2; CDR3 protein: CASGGYGYTF
V gene: TRBV9; J gene: TRBJ2-7; CDR3 protein: CASSVVSGGASEQYF
V gene: TRBV5-1; J gene: TRBJ1-1; CDR3 protein: CASSSSGGGNTEAFF
V gene: TRBV20-1; J gene: TRBJ2-7; CDR3 protein: CSARALLTGAGGEQYF
V gene: TRBV20-1; J gene: TRBJ2-7; CDR3 protein: CSEIPGLAGGPHEQYF
V gene: TRBV12-3/TRBV12-4; J gene: TRBJ1-2; CDR3 protein: CASSLVTRDGYTF
V gene: TRBV6-5; J gene: TRBJ2-5; CDR3 protein: CASSYYGQGQETQYF
V gene: TRBV12-5; J gene: TRBJ2-7; CDR3 protein: CASGLGQGDDEQYF
V gene: TRBV10-3; J gene: TRBJ2-7; CDR3 protein: CAIRPSMAYEQYF
V gene: TRBV20-1; J gene: TRBJ1-3; CDR3 protein: CSAPRERAGNTIYF
V gene: TRBV6-1; J gene: TRBJ1-1; CDR3 protein: CASSLAGGETEAFF
V gene: TRBV5-1; J gene: TRBJ1-1; CDR3 protein: CASSQQTGFTEAFF
V gene: TRBV11-2; J gene: TRBJ2-7; CDR3 protein: CASSEAGQSRGYEQYF